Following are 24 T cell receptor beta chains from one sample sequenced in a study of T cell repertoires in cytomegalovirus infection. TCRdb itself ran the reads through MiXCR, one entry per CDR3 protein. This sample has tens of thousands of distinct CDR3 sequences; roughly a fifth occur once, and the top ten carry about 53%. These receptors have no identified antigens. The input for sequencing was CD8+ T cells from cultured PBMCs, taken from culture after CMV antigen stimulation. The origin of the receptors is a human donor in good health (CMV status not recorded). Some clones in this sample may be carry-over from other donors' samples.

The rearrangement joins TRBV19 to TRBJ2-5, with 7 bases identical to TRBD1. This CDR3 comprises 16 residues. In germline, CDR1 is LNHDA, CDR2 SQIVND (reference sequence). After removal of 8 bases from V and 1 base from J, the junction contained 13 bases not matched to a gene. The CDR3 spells CASGQAVMEGQETQYF. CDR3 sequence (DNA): TGTGCCAGTGGACAGGCAGTTATGGAAGGCCAAGAGACCCAGTACTTC.

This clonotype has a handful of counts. CDR3 coding DNA: TGTGCCGGGACAGGGGGTTCGAACTATGGCTACACCTTC. Protein: CAGTGGSNYGYTF. V usage is TRBV5-4 and J usage is TRBJ1-2; 11 nucleotides line up with TRBD1. V gave up 10 bases and J gave up 2 bases; unmatched junction bases: 4. CDR3 size: 13 residues. Germline V CDR1 and CDR2: SGHNT, YYREEE (reference sequence).

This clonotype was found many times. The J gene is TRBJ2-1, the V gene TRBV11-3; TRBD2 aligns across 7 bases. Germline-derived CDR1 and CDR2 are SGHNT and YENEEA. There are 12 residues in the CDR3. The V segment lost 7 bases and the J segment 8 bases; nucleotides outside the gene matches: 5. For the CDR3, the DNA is TGTGCCAGCACCCAACGGGGGGATGAGCAGTTCTTC. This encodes CASTQRGDEQFF.

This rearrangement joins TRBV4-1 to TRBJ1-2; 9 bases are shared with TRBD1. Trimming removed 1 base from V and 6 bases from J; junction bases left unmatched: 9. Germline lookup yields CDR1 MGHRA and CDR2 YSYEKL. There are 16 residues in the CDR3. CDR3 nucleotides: TGCGCCAGCAGCCAAGCCCTGACAGGGGGTATGGATGGCTACACCTTC. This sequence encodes CASSQALTGGMDGYTF.

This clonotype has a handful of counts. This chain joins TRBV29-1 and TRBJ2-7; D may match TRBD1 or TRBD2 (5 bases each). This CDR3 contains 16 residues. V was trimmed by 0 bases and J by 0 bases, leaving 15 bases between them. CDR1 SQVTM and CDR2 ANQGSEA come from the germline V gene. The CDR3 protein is CSVEDPGAGVSYEQYF. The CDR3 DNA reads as TGCAGCGTTGAAGATCCTGGGGCCGGGGTCTCCTACGAGCAGTACTTC.

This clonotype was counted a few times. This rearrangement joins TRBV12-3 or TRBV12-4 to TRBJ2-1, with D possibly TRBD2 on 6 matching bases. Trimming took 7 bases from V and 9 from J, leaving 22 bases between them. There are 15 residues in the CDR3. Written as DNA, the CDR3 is TGTGCCAGCAACGCCCCCCCCACAGGAGGGAGTGAGCAGTTCTTC. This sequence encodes CASNAPPTGGSEQFF.

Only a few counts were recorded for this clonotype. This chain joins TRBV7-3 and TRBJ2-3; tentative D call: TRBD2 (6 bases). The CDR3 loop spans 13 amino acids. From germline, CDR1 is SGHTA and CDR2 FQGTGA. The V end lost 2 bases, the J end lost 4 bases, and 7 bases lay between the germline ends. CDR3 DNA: TGTGCCAGCAGCTTATCGGGGGCAGATACGCAGTATTTT. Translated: CASSLSGADTQYF.

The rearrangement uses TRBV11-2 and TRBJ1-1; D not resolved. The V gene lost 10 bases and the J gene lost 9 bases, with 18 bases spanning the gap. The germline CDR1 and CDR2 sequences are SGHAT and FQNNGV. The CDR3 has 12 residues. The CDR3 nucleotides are TGTGCCACTTTAAAGGGAGATCTAAAAGCTTTCTTT. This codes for CATLKGDLKAFF.

CDR3 in amino acids: CASSPSENEQFF. CDR3 nucleotide sequence: TGTGCCAGCAGCCCCTCCGAGAATGAGCAGTTCTTC. V is TRBV4-2 and J is TRBJ2-1, with D hard to call. Trimming stripped 4 bases from V and 7 bases from J, with 8 bases between. CDR1 is LGHNA, CDR2 YNFKEQ, per germline. This CDR3 spans 12 amino acids.

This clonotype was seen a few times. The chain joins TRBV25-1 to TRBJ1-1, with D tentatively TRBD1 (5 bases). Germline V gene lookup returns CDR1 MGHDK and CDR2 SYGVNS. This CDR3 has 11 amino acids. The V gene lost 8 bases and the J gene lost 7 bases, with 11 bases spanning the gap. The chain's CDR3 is CASAERGEAFF. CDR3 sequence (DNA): TGTGCCAGCGCCGAGAGGGGTGAAGCTTTCTTT.

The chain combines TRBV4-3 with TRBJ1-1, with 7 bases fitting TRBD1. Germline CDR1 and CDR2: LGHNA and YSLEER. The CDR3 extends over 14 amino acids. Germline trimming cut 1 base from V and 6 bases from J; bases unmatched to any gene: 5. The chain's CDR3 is CASSQVNRGSEAFF. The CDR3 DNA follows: TGCGCCAGCAGCCAAGTAAACAGGGGATCTGAAGCTTTCTTT.

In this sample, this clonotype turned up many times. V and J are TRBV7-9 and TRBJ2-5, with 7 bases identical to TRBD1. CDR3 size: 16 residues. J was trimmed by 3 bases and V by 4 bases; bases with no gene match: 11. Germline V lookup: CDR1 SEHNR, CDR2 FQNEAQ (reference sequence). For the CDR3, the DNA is TGTGCCAGCAGCTACACCGGGACAGTCGAAGAAGAGACCCAGTACTTC. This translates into CASSYTGTVEEETQYF.

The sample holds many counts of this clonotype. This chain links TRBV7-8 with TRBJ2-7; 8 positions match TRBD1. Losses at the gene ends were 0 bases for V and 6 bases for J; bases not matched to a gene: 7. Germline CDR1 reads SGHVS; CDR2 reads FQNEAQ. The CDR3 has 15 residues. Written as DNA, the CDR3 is TGTGCCAGCAGCTTAGCGGGACAGGCCCTACTCGAGCAGTACTTC. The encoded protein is CASSLAGQALLEQYF.

This CDR3 is CSVKELAGVKNEQFF. The CDR3 coding sequence is TGCAGTGTTAAAGAACTAGCGGGGGTGAAGAATGAGCAGTTCTTC. The genes are TRBV20-1 and TRBJ2-1, with 11 bases lining up with TRBD2. Germline V CDR1 and CDR2: DFQATT, SNEGSKA (reference sequence). This CDR3 is built from 15 residues. V gave up 7 bases and J gave up 7 bases; unmatched junction bases: 12.

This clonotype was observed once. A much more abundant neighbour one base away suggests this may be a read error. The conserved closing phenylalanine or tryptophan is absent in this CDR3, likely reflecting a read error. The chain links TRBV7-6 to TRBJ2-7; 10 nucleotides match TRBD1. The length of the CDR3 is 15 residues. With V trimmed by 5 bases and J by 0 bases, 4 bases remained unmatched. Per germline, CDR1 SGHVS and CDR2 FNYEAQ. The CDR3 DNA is TGTGCCAGCAGCAAAGGACAGGGGGGCTCCTACGAGCAGTACCTC. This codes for CASSKGQGGSYEQYL.

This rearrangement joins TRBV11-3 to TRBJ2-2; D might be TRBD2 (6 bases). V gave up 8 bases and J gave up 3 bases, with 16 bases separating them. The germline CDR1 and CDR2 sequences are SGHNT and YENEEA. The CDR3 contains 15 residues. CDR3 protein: CASGSPREDTGELFF. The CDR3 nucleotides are TGTGCCAGCGGATCCCCAAGGGAGGACACCGGGGAGCTGTTTTTT.

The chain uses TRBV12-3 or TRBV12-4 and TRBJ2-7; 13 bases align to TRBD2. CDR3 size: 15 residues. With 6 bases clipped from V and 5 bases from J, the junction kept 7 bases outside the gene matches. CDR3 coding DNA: TGTGCCAGCAGGAAAGGGACTAGCGGGATGCACGAGCAGTACTTC. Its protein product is CASRKGTSGMHEQYF.

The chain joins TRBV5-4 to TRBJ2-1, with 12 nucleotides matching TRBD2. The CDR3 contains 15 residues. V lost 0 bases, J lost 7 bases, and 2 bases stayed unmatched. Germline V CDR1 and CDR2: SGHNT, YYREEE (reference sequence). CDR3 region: CASSLATSGGNEQFF. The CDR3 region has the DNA TGTGCCAGCAGCTTGGCTACTAGCGGGGGGAATGAGCAGTTCTTC.

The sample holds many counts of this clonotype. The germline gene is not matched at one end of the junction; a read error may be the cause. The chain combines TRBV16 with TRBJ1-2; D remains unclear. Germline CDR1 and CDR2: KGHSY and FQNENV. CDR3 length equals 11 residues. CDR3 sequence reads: CASSQSEGGHF. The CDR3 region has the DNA TGTGCCAGCAGCCAATCTGAGGGCGGCCACTTC.

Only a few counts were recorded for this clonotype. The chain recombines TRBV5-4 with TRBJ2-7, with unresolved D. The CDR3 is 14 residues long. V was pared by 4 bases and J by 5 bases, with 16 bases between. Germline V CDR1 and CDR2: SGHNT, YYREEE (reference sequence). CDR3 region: CASSDPDRPDEQYF. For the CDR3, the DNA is TGTGCCAGCAGCGACCCGGATCGCCCTGACGAGCAGTACTTC.

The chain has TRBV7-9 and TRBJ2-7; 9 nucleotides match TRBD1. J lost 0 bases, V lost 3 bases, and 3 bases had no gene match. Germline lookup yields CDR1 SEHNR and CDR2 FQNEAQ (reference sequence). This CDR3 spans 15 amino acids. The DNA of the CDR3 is TGTGCCAGCAGCTTGGAGGACAGGGGCTCCTACGAGCAGTACTTC. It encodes CASSLEDRGSYEQYF.

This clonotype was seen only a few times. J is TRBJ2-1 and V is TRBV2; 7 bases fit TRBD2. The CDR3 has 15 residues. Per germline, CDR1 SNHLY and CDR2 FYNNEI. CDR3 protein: CAAGSGESSYNEQFF. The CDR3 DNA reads TGTGCAGCGGGGAGCGGGGAGAGCTCCTACAATGAGCAGTTCTTC.

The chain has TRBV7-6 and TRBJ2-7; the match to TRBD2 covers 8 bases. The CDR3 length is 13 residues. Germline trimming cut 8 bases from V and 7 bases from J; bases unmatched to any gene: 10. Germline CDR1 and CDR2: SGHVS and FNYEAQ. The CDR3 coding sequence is TGTGCCAGCCGGCGGGGACTAGTGCCAGAGCAGTACTTC. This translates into CASRRGLVPEQYF.

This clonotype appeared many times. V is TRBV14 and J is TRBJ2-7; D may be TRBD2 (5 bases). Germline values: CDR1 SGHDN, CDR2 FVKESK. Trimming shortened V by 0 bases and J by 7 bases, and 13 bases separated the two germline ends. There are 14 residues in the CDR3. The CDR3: CASSQEENGEEQYF. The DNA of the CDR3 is TGTGCCAGCAGCCAAGAAGAGAACGGGGAAGAGCAGTACTTC.